These 9 T cell receptor beta chains originate from one sample sequenced in a study of Graves' ophthalmopathy and Graves' hyperthyroidism. From RNA, the CDR3 regions of TCR beta chains were amplified and sequenced. The first round was an RT-PCR with HTBI primers, and the second round was a multiplex PCR. TCRdb passed the multiplex PCR reads through MiXCR, listing each CDR3 protein once. The sample has about 550,000 distinct CDR3 sequences; roughly 39% are singletons. Sequenced material: peripheral blood or thyroid tissue (not recorded which). These TCRs come from an adult man with Graves' hyperthyroidism.

This clonotype was recorded many times. The rearrangement uses TRBV6-5 and TRBJ1-2; no definite D call. Germline CDR1 MNHEY, CDR2 SVGAGI. The CDR3 totals 16 residues. Trimming took off 6 bases at V and 4 bases at J, with 21 bases between the two ends. DNA for the CDR3: TGTGCCAGCAGGTCTTCGGGTCCGACGGGGAGCTATGGCTACACCTTC. Its protein product is CASRSSGPTGSYGYTF.

This clonotype appeared a single time. A much larger clone differs from this one at a single base, so this may be a read error. CDR3 coding DNA: TGTGCCACCAGTTACGATGGACGCGTATACGAGCAGTACTTC. Protein: CATSYDGRVYEQYF. This rearrangement joins TRBV24-1 to TRBJ2-7; D ambiguous. Trimming pared 6 bases from V and 4 bases from J, leaving 15 bases between. Germline-derived CDR1 and CDR2 are KGHDR and SFDVKD. There are 14 residues in the CDR3.

The sample holds many counts of this clonotype. CDR3 sequence: CASSLDSGYSYEQYF. CDR3 nucleotide sequence: TGTGCCAGCAGCTTAGATAGCGGGTATTCCTACGAGCAGTACTTC. This rearrangement joins TRBV7-6 to TRBJ2-7; 7 nucleotides align to TRBD2. Trimming took 1 base from V and 1 from J; bases not matched to a gene: 4. The CDR3 covers 15 residues. The germline V gene encodes CDR1 SGHVS and CDR2 FNYEAQ.

The table lists this clonotype with many counts. The chain employs TRBV20-1 and TRBJ2-5; tentatively, D is TRBD2 (5 bases). The germline V and J ends were trimmed by 0 bases and 3 bases, with 14 bases remaining between them. Germline V gene data show CDR1 as DFQATT and CDR2 as SNEGSKA (reference sequence). This CDR3 is 15 amino acids long. CDR3 amino acids: CSARDYGVVEETQYF. The CDR3 coding sequence is TGCAGTGCTAGAGATTACGGGGTAGTAGAAGAGACCCAGTACTTC.

This clonotype was picked up one time. V gene TRBV24-1 combines with J gene TRBJ1-1; D is possibly TRBD1 (5 bases). CDR1 and CDR2 (germline): KGHDR, SFDVKD. The CDR3 covers 15 residues. Trimming removed 4 bases at V and 1 base at J, with 12 bases between. The CDR3 reads CATSDPGTANTEAFF. As DNA, the CDR3 is TGTGCCACCAGTGACCCTGGGACGGCGAACACTGAAGCTTTCTTT.

This clonotype was counted ten times or more. The chain carries TRBV6-5 and TRBJ2-5; 10 bases match TRBD2. The CDR3 totals 17 residues. V shed 6 bases and J 6 bases; nucleotides not matched to a gene: 16. Germline V gene sequence: CDR1 MNHEY, CDR2 SVGAGI. The CDR3 here is CASRNPPSGRSGKTQYF. CDR3 DNA: TGTGCCAGCAGAAACCCTCCTAGCGGGAGAAGTGGAAAGACCCAGTACTTC.

This clonotype was recorded a few times. This sequence may be a read error, since a much larger clone differs from it by one base. The J gene is TRBJ1-3, the V gene TRBV6-5; 7 nucleotides match TRBD1. The junction had 5 bases not matched to a gene; V was cut back by 6 bases and J by 0 bases. In germline, CDR1 is MNHEY, CDR2 SVGAGI. The CDR3 length is 15 residues. CDR3 in DNA: TGTGCCAGCAGCGTGGACAGGACCTCTGGAAACACCATATATTTT. Amino acid sequence: CASSVDRTSGNTIYF.

Points on this clonotype: At one end, the junction sequence differs from germline, possibly due to a read error. The chain is built from TRBV7-8 and TRBJ2-7; 8 positions agree with TRBD1. The CDR3 sequence is 16 residues long. Germline V lookup: CDR1 SGHVS, CDR2 FQNEAQ. CDR3 bases: TGTGCCAGCAGTTTACCTCATGGACAGGGCACCTACGAACAGTACTTC. It specifies CASSLPHGQGTYEQYF. The full variable domain, its missing parts supplied by reference TRBV7-8 and TRBJ2-7, is GAGVSQSPRYKVAKRGQDVALRCDPISGHVSLFWYQQALGQGPEFLTYFQNEAQLDKSGLPSDRFFAERPEGSVSTLKIQRTQQEDSAVYLCASSLPHGQGTYEQYFGPGTRLTVT.

This clonotype was counted ten times or more. J is TRBJ2-7 and V is TRBV7-8, with 10 positions matching TRBD2. The CDR3 consists of 16 residues. Trimming took 2 bases from V and 4 from J; bases not matched to a gene: 8. Germline lookup yields CDR1 SGHVS and CDR2 FQNEAQ. The chain's CDR3 is CASSLPRLAGVYEQYF. The CDR3, as DNA: TGTGCCAGCAGCTTACCGCGCCTAGCGGGAGTTTACGAGCAGTACTTC.